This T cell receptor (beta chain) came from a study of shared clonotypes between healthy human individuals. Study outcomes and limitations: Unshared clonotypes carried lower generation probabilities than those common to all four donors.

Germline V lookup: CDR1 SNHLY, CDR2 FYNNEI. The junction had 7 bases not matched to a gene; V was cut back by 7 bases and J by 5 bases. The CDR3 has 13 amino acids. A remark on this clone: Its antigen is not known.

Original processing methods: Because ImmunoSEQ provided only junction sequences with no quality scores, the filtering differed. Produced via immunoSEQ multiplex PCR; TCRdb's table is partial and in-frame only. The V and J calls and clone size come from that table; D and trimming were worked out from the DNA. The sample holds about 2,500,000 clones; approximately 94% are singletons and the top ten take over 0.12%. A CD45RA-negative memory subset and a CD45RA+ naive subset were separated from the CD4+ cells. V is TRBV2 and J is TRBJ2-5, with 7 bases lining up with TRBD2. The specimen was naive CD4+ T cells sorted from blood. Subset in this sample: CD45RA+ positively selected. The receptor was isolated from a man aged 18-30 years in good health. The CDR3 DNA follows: TGTGCCAGCATGGGGGGGGAAGTGGAGACCCAGTACTTC. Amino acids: CASMGGEVETQYF. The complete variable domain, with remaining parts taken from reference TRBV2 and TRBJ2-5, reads EPEVTQTPSHQVTQMGQEVILRCVPISNHLYFYWYRQILGQKVEFLVSFYNNEISEKSEIFDDQFSVERPDGSNFTLKIRSTKLEDSAMYFCASMGGEVETQYFGPGTRLLVL.